These 10 T cell receptor beta chains share one sample of origin, sequenced in a study of T cells in Graves' hyperthyroidism and ophthalmopathy. The source material, RNA transcripts, was used to amplify TCR beta CDR3 regions. The TCR CDR3 was amplified in a first-round RT-PCR using the HTBI primer set. MiXCR, applied by TCRdb to the multiplex PCR reads, yields one record per CDR3 protein. Among 800,000 or so distinct CDR3 sequences listed, 38% were seen once. Source material: blood. The receptors derive from a man between 18 and 29 years old with Graves' hyperthyroidism.

This clonotype was found many times. DNA of the CDR3: TGTGCCAGCAACAGGAACTCTGGGGCCAACGTCCTGACTTTC. It yields the protein CASNRNSGANVLTF. This rearrangement joins TRBV6-1 to TRBJ2-6; possible D gene TRBD1, 5 bases. The V end was cut by 7 bases, the J end by 0 bases, with 7 bases between. This CDR3 contains 14 residues. CDR1 MNHNS and CDR2 SASEGT come from the germline V gene.

The gene calls are TRBV20-1 and TRBJ1-1; TRBD1 agrees at 10 bases. The CDR3 contains 13 residues. Unmatched junction bases numbered 5, after V lost 5 bases and J lost 5 bases. Germline CDR1 DFQATT, CDR2 SNEGSKA (reference sequence). This CDR3 reads CSASGTGDTEAFF. In nucleotides, the CDR3 is TGCAGTGCTTCCGGGACAGGGGATACTGAAGCTTTCTTT.

This clonotype was counted only a few times. This rearrangement joins TRBV6-5 to TRBJ1-1, with no clear D. V lost 4 bases and J 7 bases, leaving 7 bases between the germline ends. Germline CDR1 reads MNHEY; CDR2 reads SVGAGI. The CDR3 sequence is 11 residues long. Here the CDR3 reads CASSSHLEAFF. The CDR3 DNA reads as TGTGCCAGCAGTTCCCACCTTGAAGCTTTCTTT.

This chain connects TRBV12-5 to TRBJ1-2, with D tentatively TRBD1 (5 bases). Germline CDR1 LGHNT, CDR2 FRNRAP. Deletions cut 6 bases from V and 0 bases from J, with 8 bases between. The CDR3 is made up of 13 amino acids. The CDR3: CASGPQANYGYTF. CDR3 nucleotides: TGTGCTAGTGGGCCACAGGCTAACTATGGCTACACCTTC.

In this sample, this clonotype turned up many times. CDR3 DNA sequence: TGTGCCAGCAGTGACCCTAGGGAACAGACCCAGTACTTC. Translating it yields CASSDPREQTQYF. The V call is TRBV6-4, the J call TRBJ2-5, with D unresolved. The CDR3 is made up of 13 amino acids. The germline V gene encodes CDR1 MRHNA and CDR2 SNTAGT. V gave up 2 bases and J gave up 6 bases, with 10 bases separating them.

This clonotype showed up just a few times. As DNA, the CDR3 is TGTGCCAGCAGCCCCCCGACCCCAGAAATAGAGACCCAGTACTTC. It codes for CASSPPTPEIETQYF. The gene calls are TRBV11-2 and TRBJ2-5; D not resolved. V lost 5 bases, J lost 4 bases, and 17 bases lay in between. This CDR3 comprises 15 residues. The V gene's germline CDR1 is SGHAT and CDR2 FQNNGV.

The V and J genes are TRBV19 and TRBJ1-1, with 8 bases identical to TRBD1. V dropped 6 bases and J dropped 5; count of bases not matched to a gene: 11. The germline CDR1 and CDR2 sequences are LNHDA and SQIVND (reference sequence). This CDR3 spans 15 amino acids. Written as DNA, the CDR3 is TGTGCCAGTAGGGCGACAGGGGCCCCCGCGACTGAAGCTTTCTTT. Encoded protein: CASRATGAPATEAFF.

This clonotype was detected many times. One end of the junction is discordant with germline, which a read error may explain. The rearrangement uses TRBV4-1 and TRBJ1-2, with 7 nucleotides matching TRBD1. In germline, CDR1 is MGHRA, CDR2 YSYEKL. This CDR3 region has 13 residues. The CDR3 DNA sequence: TGTGCCAGCAGCCCAGGGGGGCATTATGGCTACACCTTC. This encodes CASSPGGHYGYTF.

This clonotype was seen only a few times. The chain recombines TRBV5-1 with TRBJ2-5, with 8 positions matching TRBD1. Germline values: CDR1 SGHRS, CDR2 YFSETQ. The trim removed 0 bases at V and 6 bases at J, leaving 7 bases unmatched. The CDR3 consists of 15 residues. In nucleotides, the CDR3 is TGCGCCAGCAGCTTGGACCCGACAGGGGTGCAGACCCAGTACTTC. Protein product: CASSLDPTGVQTQYF.

This clonotype was counted many times. The V gene is TRBV12-3 or TRBV12-4, the J gene TRBJ1-6, with D uncertain. The V end lost 4 bases, the J end lost 9 bases, and 10 bases lay between the germline ends. CDR3 length: 13 amino acids. Here the CDR3 reads CASSYSSGSPLHF. The CDR3 bases are TGTGCCAGCAGTTACTCGTCTGGTTCACCCCTCCACTTT.